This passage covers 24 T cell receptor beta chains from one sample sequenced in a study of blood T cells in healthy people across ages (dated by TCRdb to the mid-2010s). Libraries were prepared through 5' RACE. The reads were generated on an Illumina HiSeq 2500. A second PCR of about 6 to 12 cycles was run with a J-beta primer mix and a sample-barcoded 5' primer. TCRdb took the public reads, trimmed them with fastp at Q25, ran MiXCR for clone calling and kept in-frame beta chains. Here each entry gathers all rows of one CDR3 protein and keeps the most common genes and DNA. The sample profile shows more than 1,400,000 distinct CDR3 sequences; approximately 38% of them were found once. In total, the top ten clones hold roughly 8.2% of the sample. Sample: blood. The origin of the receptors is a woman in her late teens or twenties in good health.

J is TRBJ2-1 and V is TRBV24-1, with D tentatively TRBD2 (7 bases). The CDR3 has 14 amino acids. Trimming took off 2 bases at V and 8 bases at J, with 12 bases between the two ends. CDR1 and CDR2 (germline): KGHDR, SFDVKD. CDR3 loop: CATSDSRGADEQFF. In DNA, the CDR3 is TGTGCCACCAGTGATTCCCGGGGGGCCGATGAGCAGTTCTTC.

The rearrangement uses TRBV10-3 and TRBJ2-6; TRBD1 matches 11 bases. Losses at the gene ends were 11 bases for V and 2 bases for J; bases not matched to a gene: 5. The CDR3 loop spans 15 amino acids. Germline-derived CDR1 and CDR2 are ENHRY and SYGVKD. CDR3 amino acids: CASGQGGTGANVLTF. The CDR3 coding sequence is TGTGCCTCGGGACAGGGGGGAACTGGGGCCAACGTCCTGACTTTC.

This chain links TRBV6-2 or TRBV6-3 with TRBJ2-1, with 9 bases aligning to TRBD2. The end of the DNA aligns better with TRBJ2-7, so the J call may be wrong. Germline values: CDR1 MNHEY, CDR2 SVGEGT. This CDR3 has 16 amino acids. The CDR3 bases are TGTGCCAGCCTAAGCGCCAGCGGGAGGTTGTACAATGAGCAGTACTTC. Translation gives CASLSASGRLYNEQYF.

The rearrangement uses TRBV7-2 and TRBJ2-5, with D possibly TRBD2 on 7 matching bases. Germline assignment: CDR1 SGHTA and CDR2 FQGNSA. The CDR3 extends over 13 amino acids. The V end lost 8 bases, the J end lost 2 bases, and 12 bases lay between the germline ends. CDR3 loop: CASWGGAQETQYF. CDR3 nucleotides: TGTGCCAGCTGGGGGGGGGCTCAAGAGACCCAGTACTTC.

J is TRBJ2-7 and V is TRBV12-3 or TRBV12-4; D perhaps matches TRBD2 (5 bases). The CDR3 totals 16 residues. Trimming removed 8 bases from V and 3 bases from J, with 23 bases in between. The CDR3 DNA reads TGTGCCAGCGGAGGATCCAGAGACGCCGCTGGCTACGAGCAGTACTTC. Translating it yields CASGGSRDAAGYEQYF.

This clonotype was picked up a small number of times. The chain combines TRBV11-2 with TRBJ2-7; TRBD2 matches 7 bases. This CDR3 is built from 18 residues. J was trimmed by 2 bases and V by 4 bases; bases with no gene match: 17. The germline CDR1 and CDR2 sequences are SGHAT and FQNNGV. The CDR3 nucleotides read TGTGCCAGCAGCTCCGTCACGGCGGGAGAGAGCCTTACCTACGAGCAGTACTTC. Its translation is CASSSVTAGESLTYEQYF.

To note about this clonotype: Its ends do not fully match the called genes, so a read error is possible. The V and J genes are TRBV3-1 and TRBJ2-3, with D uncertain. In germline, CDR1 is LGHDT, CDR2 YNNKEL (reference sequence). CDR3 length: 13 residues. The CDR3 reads CASRDGGSDMQYF. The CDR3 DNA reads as TGTGCCAGCAGGGACGGTGGGTCAGATATGCAGTATTTT.

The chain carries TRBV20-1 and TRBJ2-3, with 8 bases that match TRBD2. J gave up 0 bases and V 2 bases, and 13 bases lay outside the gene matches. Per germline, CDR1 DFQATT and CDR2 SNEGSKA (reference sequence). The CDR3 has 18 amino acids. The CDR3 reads CSARNYRLAGSSTDTQYF. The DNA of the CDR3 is TGCAGTGCTAGAAACTACCGGCTAGCGGGCTCTAGCACAGATACGCAGTATTTT.

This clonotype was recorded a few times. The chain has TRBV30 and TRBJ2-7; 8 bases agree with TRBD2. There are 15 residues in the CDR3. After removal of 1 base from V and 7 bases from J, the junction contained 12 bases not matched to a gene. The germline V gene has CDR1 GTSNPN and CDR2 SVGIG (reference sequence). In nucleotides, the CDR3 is TGTGCCTGGAGTGGAGGCGGGAGGAGGGCAGGGGAGCAGTACTTC. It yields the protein CAWSGGGRRAGEQYF.

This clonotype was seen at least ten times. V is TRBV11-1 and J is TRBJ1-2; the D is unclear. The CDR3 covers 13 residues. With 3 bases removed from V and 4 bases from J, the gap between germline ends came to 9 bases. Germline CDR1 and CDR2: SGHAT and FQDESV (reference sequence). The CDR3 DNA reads TGTGCCAGCAGCTTTGGCGGCCTCTATGGCTACACCTTC. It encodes CASSFGGLYGYTF.

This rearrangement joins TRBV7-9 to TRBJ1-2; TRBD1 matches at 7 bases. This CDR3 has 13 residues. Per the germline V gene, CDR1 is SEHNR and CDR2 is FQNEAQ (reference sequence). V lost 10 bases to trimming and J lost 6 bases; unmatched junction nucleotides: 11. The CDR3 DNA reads TGTGCCATTGCAGGGGGGGATTATAATGGCTACACCTTC. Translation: CAIAGGDYNGYTF.

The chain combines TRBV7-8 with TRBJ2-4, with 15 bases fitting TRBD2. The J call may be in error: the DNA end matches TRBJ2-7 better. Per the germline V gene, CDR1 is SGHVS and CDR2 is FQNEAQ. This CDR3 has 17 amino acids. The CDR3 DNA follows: TGTGCCAGCAGCCCCGGACTAGCGGGAGGGCGGGTCTACGAGCAGTACTTC. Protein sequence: CASSPGLAGGRVYEQYF.

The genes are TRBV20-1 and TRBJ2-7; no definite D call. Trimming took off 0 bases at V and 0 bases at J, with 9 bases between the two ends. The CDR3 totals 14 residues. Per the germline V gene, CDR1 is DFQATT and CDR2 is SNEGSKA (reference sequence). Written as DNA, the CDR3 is TGCAGTGCTAGAGATATACTGGACTCCTACGAGCAGTACTTC. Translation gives CSARDILDSYEQYF.

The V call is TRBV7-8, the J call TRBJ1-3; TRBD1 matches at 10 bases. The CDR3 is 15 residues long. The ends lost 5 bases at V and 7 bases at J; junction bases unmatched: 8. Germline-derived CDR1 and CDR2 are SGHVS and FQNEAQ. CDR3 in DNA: TGTGCCAGCAGCAAAAGGACAGGGGGTACGAACACCATATATTTT. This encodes CASSKRTGGTNTIYF.

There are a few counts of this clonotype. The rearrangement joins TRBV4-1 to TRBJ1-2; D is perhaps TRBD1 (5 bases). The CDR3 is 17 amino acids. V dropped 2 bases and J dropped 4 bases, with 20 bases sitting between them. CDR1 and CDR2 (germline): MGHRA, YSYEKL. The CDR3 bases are TGCGCCAGCAGCCAATTTCGCGGAGGGGCACGTAGCTATGGCTACACCTTC. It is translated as CASSQFRGGARSYGYTF.

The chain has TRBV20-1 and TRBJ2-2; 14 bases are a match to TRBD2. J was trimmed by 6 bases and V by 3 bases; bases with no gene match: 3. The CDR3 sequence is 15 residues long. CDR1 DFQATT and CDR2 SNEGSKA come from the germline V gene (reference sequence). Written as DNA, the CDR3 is TGCAGTGCTAGTGGGACTAGCGGGAGCTCCGGGGAGCTGTTTTTT. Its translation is CSASGTSGSSGELFF.

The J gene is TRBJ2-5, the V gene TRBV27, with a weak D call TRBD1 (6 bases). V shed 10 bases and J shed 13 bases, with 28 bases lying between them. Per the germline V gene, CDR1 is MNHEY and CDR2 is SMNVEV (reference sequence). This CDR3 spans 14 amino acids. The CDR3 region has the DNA TGTGCCACCAGGCCCGACGCTACCAGGGGCGAGCGGTACTTC. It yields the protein CATRPDATRGERYF.

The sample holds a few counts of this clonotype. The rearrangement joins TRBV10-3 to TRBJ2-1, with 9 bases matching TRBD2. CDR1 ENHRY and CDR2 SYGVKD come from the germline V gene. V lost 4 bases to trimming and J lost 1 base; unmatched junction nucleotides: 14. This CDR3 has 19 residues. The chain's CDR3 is CAISGPTSSGSGSYNEQFF. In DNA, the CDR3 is TGTGCCATCAGTGGCCCCACCAGTAGCGGGAGTGGGTCCTACAATGAGCAGTTCTTC.

CDR3 coding DNA: TGCAGCGTAGCCCCGGTGGGCACCATAAGCTCCTACGAGCAGTACTTC. It codes for CSVAPVGTISSYEQYF. The chain employs TRBV29-1 and TRBJ2-7, with D unclear. The CDR3 is made up of 16 amino acids. Germline CDR1 SQVTM, CDR2 ANQGSEA. With 6 bases removed from V and 0 bases from J, the gap between germline ends came to 21 bases.

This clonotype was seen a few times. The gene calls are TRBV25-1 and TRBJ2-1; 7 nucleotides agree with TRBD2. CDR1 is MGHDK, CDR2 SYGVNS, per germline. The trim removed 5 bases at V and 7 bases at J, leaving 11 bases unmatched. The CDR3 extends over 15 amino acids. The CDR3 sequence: CASSSQRLAVNEQFF. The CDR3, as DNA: TGTGCCAGCAGTTCCCAAAGGCTAGCGGTGAATGAGCAGTTCTTC.

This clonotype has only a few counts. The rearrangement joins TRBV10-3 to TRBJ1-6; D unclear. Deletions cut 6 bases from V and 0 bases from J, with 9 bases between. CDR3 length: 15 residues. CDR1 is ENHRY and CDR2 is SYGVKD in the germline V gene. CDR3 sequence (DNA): TGTGCCATCAGAGTAGGAAGCTCCTATAATTCACCCCTCCACTTT. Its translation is CAIRVGSSYNSPLHF.

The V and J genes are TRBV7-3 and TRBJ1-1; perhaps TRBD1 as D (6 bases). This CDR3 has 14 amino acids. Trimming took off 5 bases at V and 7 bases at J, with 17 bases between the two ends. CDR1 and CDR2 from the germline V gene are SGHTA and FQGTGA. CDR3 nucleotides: TGTGCCAGCAGCCCTGACGGGGGGCTCATTGAAGCTTTCTTT. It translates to CASSPDGGLIEAFF. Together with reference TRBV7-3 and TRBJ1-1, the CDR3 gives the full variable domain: GAGVSQTPSNKVTEKGKYVELRCDPISGHTALYWYRQSLGQGPEFLIYFQGTGAADDSGLPNDRFFAVRPEGSVSTLKIQRTERGDSAVYLCASSPDGGLIEAFFGQGTRLTVV.

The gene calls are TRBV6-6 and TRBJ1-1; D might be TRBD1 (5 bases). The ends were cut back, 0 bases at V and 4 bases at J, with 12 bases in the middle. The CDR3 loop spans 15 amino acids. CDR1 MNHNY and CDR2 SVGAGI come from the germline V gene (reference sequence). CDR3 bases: TGTGCCAGCAGTTACTCGGTGGCGGGGACCACTGAAGCTTTCTTT. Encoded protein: CASSYSVAGTTEAFF.

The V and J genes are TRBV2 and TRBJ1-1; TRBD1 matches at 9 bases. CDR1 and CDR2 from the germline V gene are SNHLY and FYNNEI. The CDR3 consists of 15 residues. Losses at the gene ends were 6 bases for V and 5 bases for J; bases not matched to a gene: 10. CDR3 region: CASRTPTGGMTEAFF. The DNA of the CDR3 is TGTGCCAGCAGGACGCCCACAGGGGGCATGACTGAAGCTTTCTTT.